Listed below are T cell receptor beta chains from one sample, sequenced in a study of response to subunit inactivated influenza vaccine. TCRdb reprocessed the RT-PCR reads with MiXCR, giving one entry per CDR3 protein. The repertoire has under 200,000 distinct CDR3 sequences, under 13% of them found once; the top ten carry around 12%. This specimen consisted of non-naive T cells sorted from PBMCs, obtained 40 to 50 days after vaccination. The source is a man aged 45-65 years who received an inactivated influenza vaccine. Each CDR3 is given with its conserved first and last residue. D genes are given only for firm matches. Clone size is stated in some rows and not others, as once, few, many or a class when expanded.

TRBJ1-5	TRBV6-2/TRBV6-3	.	.	TGTGCCAGCAACAGACCGGCCGACAGCAATCAGCCCCAGCATTTT	CASNRPADSNQPQHF
TRBJ2-7	TRBV7-9	.	TRBD2	TGTGCCAGCAGCTTAGCCCCTCCTAGCGGGGGGGCAGAGCAGTACTTC	CASSLAPPSGGAEQYF
TRBJ2-3	TRBV29-1	many	.	TGCAGCGCCGTCACGGGGGCTAGCACAGATACGCAGTATTTT	CSAVTGASTDTQYF
TRBJ2-7	TRBV4-3	.	.	TGCGCCAGCAGCCAAGATTTCCAGGGTGGCTCCTACGAGCAGTACTTC	CASSQDFQGGSYEQYF
TRBJ2-4	TRBV12-3/TRBV12-4	.	TRBD1	TGTGCCTGCAGTTTACACCCTCCGGGACAGAAGATCAAAAACATTCAGTACTTC	CACSLHPPGQKIKNIQYF
TRBJ2-3	TRBV7-2	few	TRBD2	TGTGCCAGCAAGGCGACTAGCAGCACAGATACGCAGTATTTT	CASKATSSTDTQYF
TRBJ2-3	TRBV9	.	TRBD2	TGTGCCAGCAGCGTAGCTGCGGGAGGGCCTTCAGATACGCAGTATTTT	CASSVAAGGPSDTQYF
TRBJ2-5	TRBV7-9	.	TRBD1	TGTGCCAGCAGCAAGGACAGGGCGAAGCAAGAGACCCAGTACTTC	CASSKDRAKQETQYF
TRBJ2-3	TRBV5-5	few	.	TGTGCCAGCAGTCCCCCGGGTCGGAGGAGCACAGATACGCAGTATTTT	CASSPPGRRSTDTQYF
TRBJ1-2	TRBV2	few	TRBD1	TGTGCCAGCAGTAACAGGGGGTTCCGCTACACCTTC	CASSNRGFRYTF
TRBJ2-4	TRBV2	few	TRBD2	TGTGCCAGCAGAGCGGGACTAGCGGTCGCCAAAAACATTCAGTACTTC	CASRAGLAVAKNIQYF
TRBJ1-1	TRBV5-1	many	TRBD1	TGCGCCAGCAGCTACCAGACAGGGGGGGGGACTGAAGCTTTCTTT	CASSYQTGGGTEAFF
TRBJ2-1	TRBV21-1	many	.	TGTGCCAGCAGCAACCCCTCGAGAACATACAATGAGCAGTTCTTC	CASSNPSRTYNEQFF
TRBJ2-3	TRBV7-2	few	TRBD1	TGTGCCAGCAGCTTAGTAGGGACAGGGGCGCAGACAGATACGCAGTATTTT	CASSLVGTGAQTDTQYF
TRBJ2-7	TRBV4-1	few	.	TGCGCCAGCAGCCACGTCGGGGAGAACGAGCAGTACTTC	CASSHVGENEQYF
TRBJ2-7	TRBV7-2	few	.	TGTGCCAGCAGCTTAAATTGGTACGAGCAGTACTTC	CASSLNWYEQYF
TRBJ2-3	TRBV2	.	TRBD1	TGTGCCAGCAGAACGGGGACAGTCTTCACACCCCCCTGGGACGATACGCAGTATTTT	CASRTGTVFTPPWDDTQYF
TRBJ1-5	TRBV20-1	few	TRBD1	TGCAGTGCTAGGGGGGACAGGGGGCCTCAGCCCCAGCATTTT	CSARGDRGPQPQHF
TRBJ2-7	TRBV5-1	.	.	TGCGCCAGCAGCTTGGGGGGATTTGCAAGTGGCTACGAGCAGTACTTC	CASSLGGFASGYEQYF
TRBJ2-3	TRBV6-4	many	.	TGTGCCAGCGGCGAAGGCCACACAGATACGCAGTATTTT	CASGEGHTDTQYF
TRBJ2-3	TRBV5-1	few	.	TGCGCCAGCAGCTTGGATTCGATCTCCACAGATACGCAGTATTTT	CASSLDSISTDTQYF
TRBJ2-4	TRBV11-2	.	TRBD2	TGTGCCAGCAGCGCGGGACTAGCGGGGGGCGGAAACATTCAGTACTTC	CASSAGLAGGGNIQYF
TRBJ2-7	TRBV18	many	TRBD1	TGTGCCAGCTCACCATCAACAGGGGCCTCCTACGAGCAGTACTTC	CASSPSTGASYEQYF
TRBJ2-5	TRBV28	many	TRBD1	TGTGCCAGCAGTCCCAGCAGGGGGTTAGGTGCGCTGTACCAAGAGACCCAGTACTTC	CASSPSRGLGALYQETQYF
TRBJ1-4	TRBV12-3/TRBV12-4	.	.	TGTGCCAGCAGTTTGGGGGTGAATGAAAAACTGTTTTTT	CASSLGVNEKLFF